This is a list of T cell receptor beta chains from one sample in a study of T cell repertoires in cytomegalovirus infection. Their antigen targets remain unknown. MiXCR, run by TCRdb on the reads, gives a single entry per CDR3 protein. This sample has tens of thousands of distinct CDR3 sequences, with around 20% found just once. Sequences were derived from CD8+ T cells from cultured PBMCs, sampled from culture after CMV antigen stimulation. These receptors were obtained from a human donor in good health (CMV status not recorded). Some clones in this sample may be carry-over from other donors' samples. The CDR3 runs from the conserved cysteine through the conserved F or W. Each record gives: CDR3 length, clone size, J gene, D gene, V gene, CDR3 DNA, CDR3 protein. The D gene is left open where the match is weak. Clone size, where shown, is once, few, many, or a class for clones that have expanded.

15 NA TRBJ1-4 TRBD1 TRBV7-2 TGTGCCAGCAGCTTAGCCCAGGGGGTCGGTGAAAAACTGTTTTTT CASSLAQGVGEKLFF
14 few TRBJ2-3 NA TRBV6-1 TGTGCCAGCACTCTTGTCGGGGTAGCGGATACGCAGTATTTT CASTLVGVADTQYF
19 NA TRBJ2-1 NA TRBV6-5 TGTGCCAGCAGTTACTCAAGGACAGTGAAACGAGAGGGGTACAATGAGCAGTTCTTC CASSYSRTVKREGYNEQFF
15 NA TRBJ2-5 NA TRBV7-9 TGTGCCAGCAGGGATGAAAGCCTGGGCCAAGAGACCCAGTACTTC CASRDESLGQETQYF
12 few TRBJ1-1 NA TRBV4-2 TGTGCCAGCAGCCAAGGAGGGAGGCGCGCTTTCTTT CASSQGGRRAFF
17 few TRBJ2-4 NA TRBV4-1 TGCGCCAGCAGCCAAGATTTGCCCTCGGGGCAAGAACACATTCAGTACTTC CASSQDLPSGQEHIQYF
18 NA TRBJ1-3 TRBD1 TRBV27 TGTGCCAGCTGGGAAACGGGACAGCTCCTTCTCTCTGGAAACACCATATATTTT CASWETGQLLLSGNTIYF
16 few TRBJ2-1 TRBD1 TRBV7-6 TGTGCCAGCAGCTTAAGAACAGGGGGACCCTACAATGAGCAGTTCTTC CASSLRTGGPYNEQFF
13 few TRBJ1-1 NA TRBV12-5 TGTGCTAGTGGTTTCAACAGCTTCACTGAAGCTTTCTTT CASGFNSFTEAFF
15 NA TRBJ1-2 NA TRBV19 TGTGCCAGTCAGCCTGGCGTCCTATCTAACTATGGCTACACCTTC CASQPGVLSNYGYTF
14 NA TRBJ1-2 TRBD1 TRBV7-3 TGTGCCAGCAGCATTACAGGGGGCAGCTATGGTTACACCTTC CASSITGGSYGYTF